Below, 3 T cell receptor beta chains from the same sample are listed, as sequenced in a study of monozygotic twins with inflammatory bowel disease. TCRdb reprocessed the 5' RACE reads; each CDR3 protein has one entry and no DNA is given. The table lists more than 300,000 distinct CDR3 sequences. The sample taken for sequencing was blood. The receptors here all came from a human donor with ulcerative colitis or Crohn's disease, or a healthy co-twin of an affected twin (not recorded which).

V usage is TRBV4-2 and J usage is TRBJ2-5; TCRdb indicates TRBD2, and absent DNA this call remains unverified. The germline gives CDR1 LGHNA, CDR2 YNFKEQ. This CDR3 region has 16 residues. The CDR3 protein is CASSQKVGGGSETQYF.

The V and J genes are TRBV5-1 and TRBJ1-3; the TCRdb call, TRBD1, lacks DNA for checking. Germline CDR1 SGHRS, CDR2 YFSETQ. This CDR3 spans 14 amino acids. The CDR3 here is CASSLTGQRNTIYF.

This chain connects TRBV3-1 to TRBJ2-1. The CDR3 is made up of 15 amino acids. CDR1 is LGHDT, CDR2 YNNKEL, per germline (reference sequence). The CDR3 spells CASSQDGSSYNEQFF.